Sequencing of this T cell receptor beta chain was carried out in a study of response to subunit inactivated influenza vaccine. A word on this clonotype: The junction and the germline gene differ at one end; a read error may be behind it.

The CDR3 length is 15 residues. The germline gives CDR1 DFQATT, CDR2 SNEGSKA (reference sequence). Using its own MiXCR run on the RT-PCR reads, TCRdb lists one record per CDR3 protein. Among approximately 500,000 distinct CDR3 sequences listed, around 25% were seen once. This sample was shared with a second study, whose subject was T cells expressing NK-cell markers. That study adds: The TCR beta cDNA came from 5'RACE template switching with UMIs. Seven HCMV-seropositive donors and one seronegative donor made up the eight sequenced donors. With an anti-gamma-delta TCR antibody, sorting in several experiments was kept to alpha-beta TCR T cells. In roughly 6 donors, dominant CD3+CD56+NKG2C+ clones formed about 1.0-7.0% of CD8+ cells. HCMV specificity was not established for the expanded NKG2C+ T cell clones.

The sequence derives from a man aged 50-59 years who received an inactivated influenza vaccine. The sample in question was CD4+ T cells sorted from PBMCs, obtained 11 to 12 days after vaccination. The V gene is TRBV20-1, the J gene TRBJ1-5; D possibly corresponds to TRBD1 (6 bases). The CDR3 spells CSARSPGQRNPPQHF. The CDR3, as DNA: TGCAGTGCTAGATCTCCGGGACAAAGGAATCCGCCCCAGCATTTT.